Below, one T cell receptor (beta chain) is given with its context. The authors' processing: The authors estimated nucleated cell counts from reference gene primer amplification. The table came from immunoSEQ multiplex PCR; TCRdb's copy has only in-frame clones and leaves some out. V, J and clone size are taken as reported in that table, and D and trimming were inferred from the DNA itself. The sample carries some 530,000 clones, over 75% recorded once. Germline V gene sequence: CDR1 SGHAT, CDR2 FQNNGV. V was pared by 5 bases and J by 2 bases, with 9 bases of the junction left unmatched. The CDR3 length is 16 residues. This sample was taken from a study of blood T cell repertoires in COVID-19. Turning to the study itself: The study drew acute and convalescent COVID-19 samples from the United States, Italy and Spain. Sources were T cells, B-cell-depleted T cells, or PBMCs; the material itself was cDNA or gDNA.

Sequenced sample: peripheral blood. V is TRBV11-2 and J is TRBJ2-3; 8 bases are shared with TRBD1. This sequence originates from a human donor in a cohort sampled during active COVID-19. Here the CDR3 reads CASSQDRQGNTDTQYF. In DNA, the CDR3 is TGTGCCAGCAGCCAGGACCGACAGGGGAACACAGATACGCAGTATTTT.